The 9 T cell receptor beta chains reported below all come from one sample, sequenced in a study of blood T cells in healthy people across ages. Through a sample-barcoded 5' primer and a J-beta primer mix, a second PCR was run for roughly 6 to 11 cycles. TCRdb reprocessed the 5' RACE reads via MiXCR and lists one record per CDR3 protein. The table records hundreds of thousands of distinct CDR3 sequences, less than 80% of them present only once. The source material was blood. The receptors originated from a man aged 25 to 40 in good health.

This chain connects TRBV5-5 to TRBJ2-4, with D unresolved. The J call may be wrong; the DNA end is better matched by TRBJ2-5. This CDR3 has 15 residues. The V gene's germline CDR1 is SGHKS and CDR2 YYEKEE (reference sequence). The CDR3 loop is CASSLVTPSTGTQYF. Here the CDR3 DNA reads TGTGCCAGCAGCTTGGTTACTCCCTCCACGGGGACCCAGTACTTC.

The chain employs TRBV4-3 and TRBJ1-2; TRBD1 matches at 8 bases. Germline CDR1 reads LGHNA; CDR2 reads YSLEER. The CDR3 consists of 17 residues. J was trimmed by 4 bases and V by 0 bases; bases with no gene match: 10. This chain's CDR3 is CASSQDSGTGGIYGYTF. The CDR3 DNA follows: TGCGCCAGCAGCCAAGATTCTGGAACAGGGGGTATCTATGGCTACACCTTC.

As DNA, the CDR3 is TGTGCCAGCAAGGGGGGAGTGGGCCAAGAGACCCAGTACTTC. This sequence encodes CASKGGVGQETQYF. V and J are TRBV2 and TRBJ2-5; D assignment may be TRBD1 or TRBD2 (6 bases each). Germline V lookup: CDR1 SNHLY, CDR2 FYNNEI. The length of the CDR3 is 14 residues. The V and J ends lost 7 bases and 1 base respectively, with 13 bases between them.

CDR3: CASSLAPAGSYNEQFF. CDR3 DNA sequence: TGTGCCAGCAGCTTAGCGCCCGCCGGCTCCTACAATGAGCAGTTCTTC. The chain combines TRBV7-2 with TRBJ2-1; D gene unclear. Germline CDR1 SGHTA, CDR2 FQGNSA. CDR3 length: 16 amino acids. With 0 bases removed from V and 0 bases from J, the gap between germline ends came to 9 bases.

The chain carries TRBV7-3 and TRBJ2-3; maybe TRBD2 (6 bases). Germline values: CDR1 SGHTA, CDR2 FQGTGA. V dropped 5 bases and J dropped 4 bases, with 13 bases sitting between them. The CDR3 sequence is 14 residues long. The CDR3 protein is CASSPGGSADTQYF. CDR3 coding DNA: TGTGCCAGCAGCCCCGGGGGTTCCGCAGATACGCAGTATTTT. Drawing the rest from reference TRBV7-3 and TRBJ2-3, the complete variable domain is GAGVSQTPSNKVTEKGKYVELRCDPISGHTALYWYRQSLGQGPEFLIYFQGTGAADDSGLPNDRFFAVRPEGSVSTLKIQRTERGDSAVYLCASSPGGSADTQYFGPGTRLTVL.

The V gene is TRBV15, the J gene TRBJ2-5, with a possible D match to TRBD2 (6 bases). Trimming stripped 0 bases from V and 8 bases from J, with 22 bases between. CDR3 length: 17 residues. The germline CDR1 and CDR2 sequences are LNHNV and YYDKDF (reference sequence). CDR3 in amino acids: CATSREGGVLPRETQYF. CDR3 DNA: TGTGCCACCAGCAGAGAGGGAGGAGTCCTTCCAAGAGAAACCCAGTACTTC. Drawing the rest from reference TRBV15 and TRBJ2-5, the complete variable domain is DAMVIQNPRYQVTQFGKPVTLSCSQTLNHNVMYWYQQKSSQAPKLLFHYYDKDFNNEADTPDNFQSRRPNTSFCFLDIRSPGLGDTAMYLCATSREGGVLPRETQYFGPGTRLLVL.

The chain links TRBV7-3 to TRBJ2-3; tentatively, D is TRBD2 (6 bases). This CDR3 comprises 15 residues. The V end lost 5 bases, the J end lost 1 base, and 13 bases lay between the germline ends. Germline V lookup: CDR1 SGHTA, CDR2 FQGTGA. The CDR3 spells CASSRNGGGTDTQYF. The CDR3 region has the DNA TGTGCCAGCAGCCGGAACGGCGGGGGCACAGATACGCAGTATTTT.

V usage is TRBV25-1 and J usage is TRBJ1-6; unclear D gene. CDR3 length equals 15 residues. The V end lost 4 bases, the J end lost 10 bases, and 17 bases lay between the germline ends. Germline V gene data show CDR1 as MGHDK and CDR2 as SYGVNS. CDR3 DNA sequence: TGTGCCAGCAGTGTGACCGTGGGTTCTCAATCACCCCTCCACTTT. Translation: CASSVTVGSQSPLHF.

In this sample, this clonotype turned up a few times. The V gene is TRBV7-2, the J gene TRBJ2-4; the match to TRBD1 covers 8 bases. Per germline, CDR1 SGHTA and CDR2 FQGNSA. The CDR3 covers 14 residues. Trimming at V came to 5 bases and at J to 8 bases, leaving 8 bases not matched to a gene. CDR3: CASSQTGAPDIQYF. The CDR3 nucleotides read TGTGCCAGCAGCCAGACAGGGGCGCCGGACATTCAGTACTTC.